This T cell receptor (beta chain) was retrieved from a study of control samples from healthy donors and cancer patients. The V end was cut by 2 bases, the J end by 6 bases, with 4 bases between. Germline V gene lookup returns CDR1 SGDLS and CDR2 YYNGEE. The CDR3 has 11 residues. Here immunoSEQ multiplex PCR was the method, and the copy in TCRdb shows in-frame clones only, minus some. The data hold approximately 40,000 clones, with around 90% observed a single time. The chain links TRBV9 to TRBJ2-3; D is unresolved. Material: blood. The source of this sequence is a woman between 50 and 59 years old in good health. The CDR3 sequence is CASSVRDTQYF. In nucleotides, the CDR3 is TGTGCCAGCAGCGTCCGGGATACGCAGTATTTT.